This T cell receptor beta chain was captured by sequencing in a study of blood T cell repertoires in COVID-19. In the study overall: Some COVID-19 samples were acute and others convalescent; all came from the United States, Italy and Spain.

Details on this clone: The same CDR3 can be traced to other DNA sequences in this sample.

TCRdb's copy holds only in-frame clones and misses some; the assay was immunoSEQ multiplex PCR. In the table there are about 56,000 clones, roughly 87% of which are singletons. Source material: peripheral blood. This receptor was identified in a woman aged 55-70 years with COVID-19, enrolled during active disease.

CDR3 nucleotides: TGTGCCAGCAGCCAAGGACTCACTTCTAACTATGGCTACACCTTC. Its translation: CASSQGLTSNYGYTF. The chain carries TRBV3-1 (or the pseudogene TRBV3-2) and TRBJ1-2; D call uncertain. The CDR3 contains 15 residues. V shed 1 base and J shed 0 bases, with 9 bases lying between them. The germline V gene has CDR1 LGHDT and CDR2 YNNKEL (reference sequence).